This is a list of T cell receptor beta chains from one sample in a study of T cell changes during pregnancy in multiple sclerosis. Assay used: immunoSEQ multiplex PCR; TCRdb lists only in-frame clones, some missing. Found here are around 32,000 clones, approximately 88% of them singletons; the top ten hold roughly 7.9%. Sequenced here: CD8+ T cells from peripheral blood mononuclear cells, sampled before pregnancy. The receptors were gathered from a female donor with multiple sclerosis, enrolled in a pregnancy study. The CDR3 runs from the conserved cysteine through the conserved F or W. The D gene is left open where the match is weak. Some rows mark clone size as missing; the rest say once, few, many or name a class of expanded clone.

clone size	D gene	J gene	V gene	CDR3 DNA	CDR3 protein
once	-	TRBJ1-1	TRBV7-9	TGTGCCACCAAACAGGGACCGAACACTGAAGCTTTCTTT	CATKQGPNTEAFF
-	-	TRBJ2-7	TRBV19	TGTGCCAGTAGGCAGGGAGGCGACTACGAGCAGTACTTC	CASRQGGDYEQYF
-	TRBD2	TRBJ2-7	TRBV19	TGTGCCAGTAGTTGGACTAGCGGGATCTACGAGCAGTACTTC	CASSWTSGIYEQYF
-	-	TRBJ2-2	TRBV7-3	TGTGCCAGCAGCTTAACGGGGGGGGCGGACACCGGGGAGCTGTTTTTT	CASSLTGGADTGELFF
-	TRBD1	TRBJ1-2	TRBV4-3	TGCGCCAGCAGTACAGGGGGCTATGGCTACACCTTC	CASSTGGYGYTF
-	-	TRBJ2-3	TRBV6-6	TGTGCCAGCAGTCCCCTAGCGAGCACAGATACGCAGTATTTT	CASSPLASTDTQYF
-	-	TRBJ2-1	TRBV28	TGTGCCAGCAGTTTACGGGGCAATGAGCAGTTCTTC	CASSLRGNEQFF
-	-	TRBJ2-1	TRBV28	TGTGCCAGCAGTTTGGGACTCTACAATGAGCAGTTCTTC	CASSLGLYNEQFF
-	-	TRBJ1-1	TRBV5-6	TGTGCCAGCAGCGCACAGGAGTCGAACACTGAAGCTTTCTTT	CASSAQESNTEAFF
-	-	TRBJ2-3	TRBV29-1	TGCAGCGTTGACCCACGGAGCATAACAGATACGCAGTATTTT	CSVDPRSITDTQYF
once	TRBD1	TRBJ2-7	TRBV6-1	TGTGCCAGCAGTGAGGGACAGGGAGGTTCCTACGAGCAGTACTTC	CASSEGQGGSYEQYF
-	-	TRBJ2-3	TRBV11-2	TGTGCCAGCAGCCGCCCGGGGTCGTCGGCAGATACGCAGTATTTT	CASSRPGSSADTQYF
-	TRBD1	TRBJ1-4	TRBV5-1	TGCGCCAGCAGCCCGGGAGGACAGGGCGGTGAAAAACTGTTTTTT	CASSPGGQGGEKLFF
-	-	TRBJ1-1	TRBV7-9	TGTGCCAGCAGCCCCCGCAACCGCGGTAACACTGAAGCTTTCTTT	CASSPRNRGNTEAFF
-	-	TRBJ2-3	TRBV29-1	TGCAGCGTTGAGGGCAGCCCTAGCACAGATACGCAGTATTTT	CSVEGSPSTDTQYF
-	TRBD2	TRBJ2-7	TRBV27	TGTGCCAGCAGACGAGCGGGACCCTACGAGCAGTACTTC	CASRRAGPYEQYF